This paragraph covers one TCR beta chain sequence. In germline, CDR1 is LNHNV, CDR2 YYDKDF (reference sequence). The CDR3 has 15 residues. The V end lost 0 bases, the J end lost 7 bases, and 13 bases lay between the germline ends. This specimen comes from a study of beta chain features in type 1 diabetes. Reverse transcribing all isolated RNA meant expressed TCRB transcripts were sequenced. Clones were read by immunoSEQ multiplex PCR, and TCRdb kept only the in-frame ones, dropping some. The table has hundreds of thousands of clones, roughly 10% seen once. The sequence was obtained from a woman younger than 35 in good health. The chain joins TRBV15 to TRBJ2-1; D may correspond to TRBD1 or TRBD2 (6 bases each). The sample consisted of naive CD4+ T cells from blood. DNA for the CDR3: TGTGCCACCAGCAGAGATGTCCGGGGGCGGAATGAGCAGTTCTTC. Translation: CATSRDVRGRNEQFF.